These 28 T cell receptor beta chains share one sample of origin, sequenced in a study of T cell responses to AZD1222 COVID-19 vaccine. Data came from immunoSEQ multiplex PCR; TCRdb stores just in-frame clones and leaves some out. This repertoire shows 150,000 to 200,000 clones, 80% to 90% found once; its top ten account for 7.7%. The sequencing here drew on peripheral blood, taken on day 0 of AZD1222 vaccination. These receptors were collected from an adult in good health.

The chain uses TRBV2 and TRBJ1-2; D unresolved. The CDR3 has 15 residues. In germline, CDR1 is SNHLY, CDR2 FYNNEI. The V gene lost 1 base and the J gene lost 4 bases, with 13 bases spanning the gap. The DNA of the CDR3 is TGTGCCAGCAGTGAAGACCCCGGGGAGGGCTATGGCTACACCTTC. Encoded protein: CASSEDPGEGYGYTF.

The V gene is TRBV6-5, the J gene TRBJ1-5; D is ambiguous. The CDR3 consists of 12 residues. Germline CDR1 MNHEY, CDR2 SVGAGI. V shed 7 bases and J shed 0 bases, with 4 bases lying between them. In nucleotides, the CDR3 is TGTGCCAGCAAAACTAGCAATCAGCCCCAGCATTTT. Translation: CASKTSNQPQHF.

This chain connects TRBV4-1 to TRBJ1-1; 11 bases match TRBD1. Losses at the gene ends were 0 bases for V and 5 bases for J; bases not matched to a gene: 2. Germline V gives CDR1 MGHRA, CDR2 YSYEKL. CDR3 length equals 15 residues. DNA for the CDR3: TGCGCCAGCAGCCAAGACGGACAGGGGGCGACTGAAGCTTTCTTT. It translates to CASSQDGQGATEAFF.

The V call is TRBV7-2, the J call TRBJ2-5; D call uncertain. Trimming stripped 1 base from V and 5 bases from J, with 11 bases between. The CDR3 is 14 amino acids. The germline gives CDR1 SGHTA, CDR2 FQGNSA. The CDR3 DNA is TGTGCCAGCAGCTTAGGAACAGTTGGGGAGACCCAGTACTTC. Protein: CASSLGTVGETQYF.

This sequence joins TRBV5-5 and TRBJ2-3; perhaps TRBD2 as D (6 bases). CDR1 and CDR2 from the germline V gene are SGHKS and YYEKEE (reference sequence). V was shortened by 4 bases and J by 6 bases, with 12 bases between the two germline ends. The CDR3 contains 13 residues. The CDR3 protein is CASSGGTMDTQYF. In nucleotides, the CDR3 is TGTGCCAGCAGCGGGGGGACGATGGATACGCAGTATTTT. Together with reference TRBV5-5 and TRBJ2-3, the CDR3 gives the full variable domain: DAGVTQSPTHLIKTRGQQVTLRCSPISGHKSVSWYQQVLGQGPQFIFQYYEKEERGRGNFPDRFSARQFPNYSSELNVNALLLGDSALYLCASSGGTMDTQYFGPGTRLTVL.

The chain employs TRBV7-9 and TRBJ1-1, with TRBD1 as a possible D gene (6 bases). Trimming shortened V by 4 bases and J by 4 bases, and 13 bases separated the two germline ends. The CDR3 loop spans 14 amino acids. Per germline, CDR1 SEHNR and CDR2 FQNEAQ (reference sequence). DNA for the CDR3: TGTGCCAGCAGCTACCGCCAAGGGGGCACTGAAGCTTTCTTT. Protein product: CASSYRQGGTEAFF.

This clone was seen once. The chain joins TRBV7-2 to TRBJ1-6; no definite D call. Germline V gives CDR1 SGHTA, CDR2 FQGNSA. There are 16 residues in the CDR3. V dropped 3 bases and J dropped 0 bases, with 9 bases sitting between them. CDR3 DNA sequence: TGTGCCAGCAGCTTGGGCGGGAGCTCCTATAATTCACCCCTCCACTTT. This codes for CASSLGGSSYNSPLHF.

The V call is TRBV5-4, the J call TRBJ2-5; no clear D gene. The CDR3 runs to 14 residues. CDR1 is SGHNT and CDR2 is YYREEE in the germline V gene (reference sequence). The germline V and J ends were trimmed by 0 bases and 5 bases, with 11 bases remaining between them. CDR3 DNA sequence: TGTGCCAGCAGCTTGGAGGGATTCGGGGAGACCCAGTACTTC. It specifies CASSLEGFGETQYF.

This sequence joins TRBV10-3 and TRBJ2-7; D is perhaps TRBD2 (5 bases). The CDR3 consists of 16 residues. From germline, CDR1 is ENHRY and CDR2 SYGVKD. With 3 bases removed from V and 0 bases from J, the gap between germline ends came to 15 bases. CDR3 sequence: CAISDPGTRSSYEQYF. CDR3 nucleotide sequence: TGTGCCATCAGTGACCCGGGAACCAGAAGCTCCTACGAGCAGTACTTC.

The chain links TRBV7-2 to TRBJ1-5, with 7 bases lining up with TRBD1. Germline V gives CDR1 SGHTA, CDR2 FQGNSA. V dropped 4 bases and J dropped 6; count of bases not matched to a gene: 6. The CDR3 sequence is 14 residues long. CDR3 coding DNA: TGTGCCAGCAGCTCAGGGGGGGAAGGTCAGCCCCAGCATTTT. Amino acid sequence: CASSSGGEGQPQHF.

The chain recombines TRBV7-9 with TRBJ2-7, with 7 bases aligning to TRBD1. Germline assignment: CDR1 SEHNR and CDR2 FQNEAQ (reference sequence). Germline trimming cut 5 bases from V and 1 base from J; bases unmatched to any gene: 5. This CDR3 spans 14 amino acids. For the CDR3, the DNA is TGTGCCAGCAGCGAGGGGGCCGGATCCTACGAGCAGTACTTC. It specifies CASSEGAGSYEQYF.

This rearrangement joins TRBV12-3 or TRBV12-4 to TRBJ2-1, with TRBD2 matching over 7 bases. CDR3 length equals 13 residues. Trimming at V came to 5 bases and at J to 8 bases, leaving 6 bases not matched to a gene. Here the CDR3 DNA reads TGTGCCAGCAGTAACAGCGGGGCCTATGAGCAGTTCTTC. It is translated as CASSNSGAYEQFF.

The chain joins TRBV27 to TRBJ1-1, with D hard to call. Germline CDR1 MNHEY, CDR2 SMNVEV (reference sequence). CDR3 length equals 14 residues. V lost 2 bases and J 3 bases, leaving 10 bases between the germline ends. CDR3 nucleotide sequence: TGTGCCAGCAGTTTAGGTGGCCCGGACACTGAAGCTTTCTTT. Its translation: CASSLGGPDTEAFF.

This sequence joins TRBV30 and TRBJ2-5; TRBD2 might be the D (6 bases). This CDR3 is built from 13 residues. CDR1 is GTSNPN and CDR2 is SVGIG in the germline V gene (reference sequence). V shed 4 bases and J shed 7 bases, with 16 bases lying between them. The CDR3 loop is CAWTPREAGTQYF. CDR3 sequence (DNA): TGTGCCTGGACCCCGAGGGAGGCCGGGACCCAGTACTTC.

This chain connects TRBV5-1 to TRBJ2-2; D unresolved. This CDR3 spans 14 amino acids. Trimming took off 5 bases at V and 0 bases at J, with 8 bases between the two ends. Germline V gene sequence: CDR1 SGHRS, CDR2 YFSETQ. CDR3 region: CASSYEANTGELFF. CDR3 in DNA: TGCGCCAGCAGTTATGAAGCGAACACCGGGGAGCTGTTTTTT.

The rearrangement uses TRBV6-6 and TRBJ1-2; 9 bases are a match to TRBD1. With 5 bases clipped from V and 2 bases from J, the junction kept 9 bases outside the gene matches. This CDR3 has 16 residues. Germline CDR1 and CDR2: MNHNY and SVGAGI (reference sequence). CDR3 amino acids: CASSLRQGGANYGYTF. CDR3 DNA: TGTGCCAGCAGTCTCCGACAGGGGGGGGCCAACTATGGCTACACCTTC.

V usage is TRBV4-1 and J usage is TRBJ1-1; tentative D call: TRBD1 (6 bases). Per germline, CDR1 MGHRA and CDR2 YSYEKL. CDR3 length: 15 residues. V dropped 4 bases and J dropped 0 bases, with 12 bases sitting between them. CDR3 residues: CASSLQGGVNTEAFF. The CDR3 bases are TGCGCCAGCAGCCTTCAAGGGGGAGTGAACACTGAAGCTTTCTTT.

In this sample, this clone turned up once. The CDR3 DNA follows: TGCAGTGCTGCGACGGGGGGGCCTCGGTTCTTC. Residues: CSAATGGPRFF. The chain joins TRBV20-1 to TRBJ2-1, with 8 nucleotides matching TRBD2. CDR3 length: 11 residues. Trimming removed 5 bases from V and 15 bases from J; junction bases left unmatched: 9. Germline-derived CDR1 and CDR2 are DFQATT and SNEGSKA (reference sequence).

The V gene is TRBV5-1, the J gene TRBJ2-5, with 11 nucleotides matching TRBD1. Germline loops: CDR1 SGHRS, CDR2 YFSETQ. The CDR3 totals 14 residues. Trimming removed 4 bases from V and 5 bases from J; junction bases left unmatched: 4. The CDR3 region is CASSPGTGGETQYF. The DNA for the CDR3 is TGCGCCAGCAGCCCCGGGACAGGGGGTGAGACCCAGTACTTC.

This chain links TRBV2 with TRBJ2-3, with 9 bases aligning to TRBD2. The junction had 13 bases not matched to a gene; V was cut back by 6 bases and J by 6 bases. This CDR3 is built from 16 residues. Germline CDR1 is SNHLY and CDR2 is FYNNEI. In nucleotides, the CDR3 is TGTGCCAGCAGGGCCCAGCGGGGGGCTCTCCAGGATACGCAGTATTTT. Translated: CASRAQRGALQDTQYF.

The chain is built from TRBV5-8 and TRBJ1-1; D remains ambiguous. V was cut by 0 bases and J by 3 bases, with 6 bases left in between. Germline loops: CDR1 SGHTS, CDR2 YDEGEE. This CDR3 has 13 residues. The CDR3, as DNA: TGTGCCAGCAGCTTGGCGGCATACACTGAAGCTTTCTTT. Protein: CASSLAAYTEAFF.

The chain links TRBV4-3 to TRBJ2-2; either TRBD1 or TRBD2 may supply D (5 bases each). V lost 0 bases, J lost 7 bases, and 12 bases lay in between. The CDR3 extends over 15 amino acids. Germline assignment: CDR1 LGHNA and CDR2 YSLEER. CDR3 sequence: CASSQDSGAGGELFF. The DNA of the CDR3 is TGCGCCAGCAGCCAAGATTCCGGGGCGGGCGGGGAGCTGTTTTTT.

The chain combines TRBV23-1 with TRBJ1-2; D is unresolved. TRBV23-1 is noted as an ORF with a role that remains uncertain. Trimming took off 6 bases at V and 5 bases at J, with 13 bases between the two ends. The CDR3 spans 13 residues. The chain's CDR3 is CASSPGTVYGYTF. CDR3 DNA sequence: TGCGCCAGCAGCCCCGGAACGGTGTATGGCTACACCTTC.

The CDR3, as DNA: TGTGCCAGCAGTTTACCCCCTCCGGGGGGGCCTGAAGCTTTCTTT. It encodes CASSLPPPGGPEAFF. V usage is TRBV28 and J usage is TRBJ1-1; D might be TRBD1 (6 bases). The CDR3 has 15 amino acids. The V gene lost 2 bases and the J gene lost 6 bases, with 16 bases spanning the gap. Germline V gives CDR1 MDHEN, CDR2 SYDVKM.

The V and J genes are TRBV4-1 and TRBJ2-7; D gene ambiguous. Germline V gene data show CDR1 as MGHRA and CDR2 as YSYEKL. The CDR3 length is 15 residues. Trimming took off 0 bases at V and 5 bases at J, with 14 bases between the two ends. The CDR3 nucleotides are TGCGCCAGCAGCCAAGATAGGCAGAGTTATCACGAGCAGTACTTC. It is translated as CASSQDRQSYHEQYF.

The sample holds one count of this clone. The chain recombines TRBV9 with TRBJ2-1; D might be TRBD1 or TRBD2, each matching 5 bases. The CDR3 loop spans 12 amino acids. Germline-derived CDR1 and CDR2 are SGDLS and YYNGEE. Trimming left V 4 bases short and J 9 bases short, with 11 bases between. CDR3 region: CASSPTGGEQFF. Written as DNA, the CDR3 is TGTGCCAGCAGCCCCACTGGGGGTGAGCAGTTCTTC.

The rearrangement uses TRBV5-4 and TRBJ2-3; tentatively, D is TRBD2 (5 bases). The germline V gene has CDR1 SGHNT and CDR2 YYREEE (reference sequence). The CDR3 spans 16 residues. V lost 0 bases to trimming and J lost 6 bases, with 17 bases between them. Written as DNA, the CDR3 is TGTGCCAGCAGCTTGGCCACGAGCGGCCGCAGGGATACGCAGTATTTT. It encodes CASSLATSGRRDTQYF.

The rearrangement links TRBV30 to TRBJ2-7, with D perhaps matching TRBD1 (5 bases). Germline V gene sequence: CDR1 GTSNPN, CDR2 SVGIG (reference sequence). The V and J ends lost 2 bases and 3 bases respectively, with 14 bases between them. This CDR3 comprises 14 residues. CDR3 region: CAWSNGARFYEQYF. CDR3 DNA sequence: TGTGCCTGGAGTAATGGGGCCCGTTTCTACGAGCAGTACTTC.